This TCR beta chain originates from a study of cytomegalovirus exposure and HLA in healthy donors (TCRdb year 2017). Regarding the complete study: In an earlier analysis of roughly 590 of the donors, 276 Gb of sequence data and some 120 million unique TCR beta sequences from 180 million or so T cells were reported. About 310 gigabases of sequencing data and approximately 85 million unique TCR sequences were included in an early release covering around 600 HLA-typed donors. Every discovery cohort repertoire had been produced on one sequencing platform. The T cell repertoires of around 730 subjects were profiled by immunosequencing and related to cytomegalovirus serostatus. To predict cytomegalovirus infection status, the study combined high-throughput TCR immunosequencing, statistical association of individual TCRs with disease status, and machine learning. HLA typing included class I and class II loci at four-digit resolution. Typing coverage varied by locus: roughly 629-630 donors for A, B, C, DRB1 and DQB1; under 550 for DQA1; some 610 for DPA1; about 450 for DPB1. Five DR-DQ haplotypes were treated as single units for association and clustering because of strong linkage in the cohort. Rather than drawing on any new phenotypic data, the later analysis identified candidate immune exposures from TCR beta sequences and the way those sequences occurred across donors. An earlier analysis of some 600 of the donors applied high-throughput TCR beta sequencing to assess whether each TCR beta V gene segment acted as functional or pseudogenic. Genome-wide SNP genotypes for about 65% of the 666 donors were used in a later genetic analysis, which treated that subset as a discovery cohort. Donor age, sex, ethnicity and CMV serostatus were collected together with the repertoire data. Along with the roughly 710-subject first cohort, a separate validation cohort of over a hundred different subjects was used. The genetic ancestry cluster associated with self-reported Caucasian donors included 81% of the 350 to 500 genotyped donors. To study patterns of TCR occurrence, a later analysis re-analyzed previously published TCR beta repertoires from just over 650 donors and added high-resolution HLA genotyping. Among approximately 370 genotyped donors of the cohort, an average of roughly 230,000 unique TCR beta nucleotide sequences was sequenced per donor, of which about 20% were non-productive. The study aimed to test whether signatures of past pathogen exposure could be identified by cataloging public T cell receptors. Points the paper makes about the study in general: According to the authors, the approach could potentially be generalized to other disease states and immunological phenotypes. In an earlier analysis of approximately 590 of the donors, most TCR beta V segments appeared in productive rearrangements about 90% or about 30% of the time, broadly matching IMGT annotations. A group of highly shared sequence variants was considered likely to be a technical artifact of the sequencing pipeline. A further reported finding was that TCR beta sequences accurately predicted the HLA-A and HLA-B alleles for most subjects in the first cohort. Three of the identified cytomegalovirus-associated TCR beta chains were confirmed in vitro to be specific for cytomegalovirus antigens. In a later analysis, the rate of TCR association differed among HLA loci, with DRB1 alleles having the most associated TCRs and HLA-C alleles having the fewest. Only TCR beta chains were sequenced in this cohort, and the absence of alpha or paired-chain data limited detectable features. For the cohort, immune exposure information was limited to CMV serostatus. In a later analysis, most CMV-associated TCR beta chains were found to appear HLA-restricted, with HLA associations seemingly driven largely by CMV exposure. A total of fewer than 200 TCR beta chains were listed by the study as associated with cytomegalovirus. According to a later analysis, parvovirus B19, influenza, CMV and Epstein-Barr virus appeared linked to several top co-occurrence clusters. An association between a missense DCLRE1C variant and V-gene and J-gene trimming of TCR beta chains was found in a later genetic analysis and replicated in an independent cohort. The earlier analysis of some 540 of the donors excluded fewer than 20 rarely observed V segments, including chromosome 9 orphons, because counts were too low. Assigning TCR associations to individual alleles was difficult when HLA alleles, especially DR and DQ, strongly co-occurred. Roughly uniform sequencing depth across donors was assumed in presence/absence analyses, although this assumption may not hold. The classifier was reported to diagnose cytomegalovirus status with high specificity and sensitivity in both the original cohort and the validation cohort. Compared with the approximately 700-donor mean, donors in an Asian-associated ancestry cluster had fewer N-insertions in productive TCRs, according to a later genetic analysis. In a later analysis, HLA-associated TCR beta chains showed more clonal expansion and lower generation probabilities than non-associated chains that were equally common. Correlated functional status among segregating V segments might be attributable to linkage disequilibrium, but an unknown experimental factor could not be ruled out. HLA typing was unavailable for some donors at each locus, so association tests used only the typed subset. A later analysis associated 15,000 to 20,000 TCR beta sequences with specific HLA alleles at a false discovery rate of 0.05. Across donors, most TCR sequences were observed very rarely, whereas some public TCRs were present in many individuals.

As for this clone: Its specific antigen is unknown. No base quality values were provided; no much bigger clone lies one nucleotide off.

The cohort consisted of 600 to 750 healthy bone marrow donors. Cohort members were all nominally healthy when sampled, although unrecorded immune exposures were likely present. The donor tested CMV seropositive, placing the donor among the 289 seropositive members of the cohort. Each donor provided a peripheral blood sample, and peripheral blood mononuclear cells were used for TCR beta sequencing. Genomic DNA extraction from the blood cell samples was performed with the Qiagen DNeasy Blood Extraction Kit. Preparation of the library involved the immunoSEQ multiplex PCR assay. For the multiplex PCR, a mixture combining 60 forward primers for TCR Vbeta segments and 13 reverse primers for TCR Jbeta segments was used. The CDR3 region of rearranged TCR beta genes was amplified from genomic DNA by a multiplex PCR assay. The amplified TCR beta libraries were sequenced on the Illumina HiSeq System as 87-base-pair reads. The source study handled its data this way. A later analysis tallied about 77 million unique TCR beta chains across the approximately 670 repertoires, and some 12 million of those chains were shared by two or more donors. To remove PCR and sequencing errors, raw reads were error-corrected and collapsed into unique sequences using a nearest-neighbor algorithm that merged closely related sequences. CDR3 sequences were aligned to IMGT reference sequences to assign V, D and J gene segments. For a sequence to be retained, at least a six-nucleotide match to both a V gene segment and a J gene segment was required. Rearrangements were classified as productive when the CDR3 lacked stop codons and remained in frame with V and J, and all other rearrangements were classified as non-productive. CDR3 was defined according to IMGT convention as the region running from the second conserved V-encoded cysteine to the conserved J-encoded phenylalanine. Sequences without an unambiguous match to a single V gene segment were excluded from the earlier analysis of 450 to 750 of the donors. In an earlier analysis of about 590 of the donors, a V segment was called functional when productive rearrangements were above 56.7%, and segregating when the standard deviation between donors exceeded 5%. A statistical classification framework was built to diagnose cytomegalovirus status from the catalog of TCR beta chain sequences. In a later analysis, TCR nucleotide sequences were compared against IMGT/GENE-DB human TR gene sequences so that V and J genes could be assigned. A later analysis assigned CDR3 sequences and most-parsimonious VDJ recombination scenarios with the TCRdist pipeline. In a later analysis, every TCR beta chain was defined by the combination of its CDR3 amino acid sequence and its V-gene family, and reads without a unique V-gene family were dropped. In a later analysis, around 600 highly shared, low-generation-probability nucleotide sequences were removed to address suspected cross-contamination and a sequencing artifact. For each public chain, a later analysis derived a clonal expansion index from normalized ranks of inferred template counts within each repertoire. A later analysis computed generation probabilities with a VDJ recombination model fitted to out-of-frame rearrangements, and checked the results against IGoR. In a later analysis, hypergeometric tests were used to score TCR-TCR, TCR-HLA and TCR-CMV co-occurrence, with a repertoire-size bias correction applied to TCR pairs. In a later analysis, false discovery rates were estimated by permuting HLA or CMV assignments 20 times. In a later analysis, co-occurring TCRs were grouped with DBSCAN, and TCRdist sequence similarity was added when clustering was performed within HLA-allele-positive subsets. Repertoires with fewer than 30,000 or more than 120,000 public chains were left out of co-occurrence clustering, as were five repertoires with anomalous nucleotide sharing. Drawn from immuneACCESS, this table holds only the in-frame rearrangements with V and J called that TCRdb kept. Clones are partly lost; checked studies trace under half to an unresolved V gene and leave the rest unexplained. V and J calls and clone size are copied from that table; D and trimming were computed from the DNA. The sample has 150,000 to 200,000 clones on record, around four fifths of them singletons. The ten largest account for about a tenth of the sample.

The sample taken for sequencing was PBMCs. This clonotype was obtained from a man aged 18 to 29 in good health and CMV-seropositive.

The nucleotide sequence is TGTGCCAGCAGCTACCGGGGACTATATAATGAGCAGTTCTTC. This gives the protein CASSYRGLYNEQFF. The V and J genes are TRBV5-4 and TRBJ2-1, with 7 bases aligning to TRBD2. As encoded in the germline V gene (reference sequence), CDR1 is SGHNT while CDR2 is YYREEE. The CDR3 sequence holds 14 residues, the cysteine and phenylalanine included. The entry retains the CDR3 DNA only, 42 bases that are in frame from base 1. Trimming removed 3 bases from V and 7 bases from J; the gene matches leave 7 bases unexplained. The entire variable domain, with the stretches around the CDR3 drawn from the reference TRBV5-4 and TRBJ2-1 proteins, is ETGVTQSPTHLIKTRGQQVTLRCSSQSGHNTVSWYQQALGQGPQFIFQYYREEENGRGNFPPRFSGLQFPNYSSELNVNALELDDSALYLCASSYRGLYNEQFFGPGTRLTVL.